The 3 T cell receptor beta chains reported below all come from one sample, sequenced in a study of blood T cell repertoires in COVID-19. Measured with immunoSEQ multiplex PCR; TCRdb has only the in-frame clones, and not every one. The sample records around 250,000 clones, approximately 88% being singletons. The material sequenced was peripheral blood. These receptors were taken from a human donor in a cohort sampled during active COVID-19.

The chain is built from TRBV5-1 and TRBJ1-3; D remains unclear. Germline lookup yields CDR1 SGHRS and CDR2 YFSETQ. Trimming took 0 bases from V and 4 from J, leaving 20 bases between them. The CDR3 runs 18 residues. DNA for the CDR3: TGCGCCAGCAGCTTGGGTCAGGCCAGCTCTGTATCAGGAAACACCATATATTTT. This codes for CASSLGQASSVSGNTIYF.

V gene TRBV5-1 combines with J gene TRBJ1-2; no definite D call. Trimming took 4 bases from V and 6 from J, leaving 16 bases between them. The CDR3 spans 14 residues. CDR1 SGHRS and CDR2 YFSETQ come from the germline V gene. CDR3 protein: CASSPDSDMDGYTF. For the CDR3, the DNA is TGCGCCAGCAGCCCGGACTCGGATATGGATGGCTACACCTTC. The variable domain in full, completed from reference TRBV5-1 and TRBJ1-2, reads KAGVTQTPRYLIKTRGQQVTLSCSPISGHRSVSWYQQTPGQGLQFLFEYFSETQRNKGNFPGRFSGRQFSNSRSEMNVSTLELGDSALYLCASSPDSDMDGYTFGSGTRLTVV.

This clone appeared a single time. DNA of the CDR3: TGTGCCAGCAGCGGAAACCGGGGAGCACTTTGGGACTATGGCTACACCTTC. Its translation is CASSGNRGALWDYGYTF. The chain links TRBV9 to TRBJ1-2; no reliable D call. V was clipped by 3 bases and J by 3 bases, with 21 bases between them. This CDR3 spans 17 amino acids. The germline gives CDR1 SGDLS, CDR2 YYNGEE.